The TCR beta chain under discussion was sequenced for a study of monozygotic twins with inflammatory bowel disease (dated by TCRdb to the late 2010s). About the investigation overall: In total, approximately 30 monozygotic twin pairs made up the full study: 19 Danish pairs, all IBD-discordant, plus nine German pairs, of which four were IBD-concordant and five were IBD-discordant. The search for disease-associated traits relied mainly on comparing IBD patients with their genetically identical healthy co-twins within discordant pairs. Each individual had, on average, about 151 000 unique TCRalpha sequences and 181 000 unique TCRbeta sequences available for analysis.

Study-level results and caveats: Background noise and inter-individual variability may have been introduced into the repertoires by the differing immunosuppressive treatments among patients. No single strong signal or clonotype linked to IBD turned up in the results, so the idea that one exists was not supported. TCRbeta repertoire diversity, by inverse Simpson index, was decreased in IBD patients compared with their healthy co-twins. Repertoire similarity did not differ between concordant and discordant twins, which could be due to limited statistical power. The analysis was unable to tell apart different T cell subtypes. IBD patients shared fewer clonotypes with other individuals than healthy twins did, most markedly in patients showing signs of disease activity.

Libraries came from 5' RACE. The input for every TCR library was approximately 3,500 ng of total RNA. For each sample, cDNA synthesis was carried out in eight separate reactions using SMARTScribe reverse transcriptase. Unique molecular identifiers containing a 6-nucleotide sample barcode were introduced through template switching during cDNA synthesis. TCRalpha and TCRbeta cDNA was amplified by two nested PCRs of approximately 17 and 9 cycles, with bead purification after each PCR. Before amplification, the cDNA was both treated with uracil DNA-glycosylase and purified with the QIAquick PCR purification kit. In the second PCR, Illumina TruSeq-compatible adapters and sample-specific barcodes were added. Library quality and concentration were checked on TapeStation and Qubit, and libraries were pooled at 5 ng each. Sequencing of the pooled libraries was done on an Illumina HiSeq2500 single-index Rapid Run using custom sequencing primers and 2 x 100 bp reads. The published analysis was carried out like this. UMI-based consensus assembly with MiGEC version 1.2.6 was used to correct PCR and sequencing errors. V(D)J alignment, clonotype assembly and CDR3 extraction were performed with MiXCR version 2.1.1. To normalise gene usage, clonotype sharing and MAIT/NKT TCR abundance, the top 1000, 10 000 and 20 000 clonotypes in each sample were analysed. After downsampling to 27 000 UMIs, diversity was calculated as the inverse Simpson index using the vegan R package. Paired Mann-Whitney U tests were applied to discordant twin pairs, and Benjamini-Hochberg correction was used for multiple testing. TCRdb reprocessed the public reads and reports one entry per CDR3 protein sequence, without DNA. These V and J calls rely on TCRdb rather than the paper's analysis. The sample table on file contains about 210,000 distinct CDR3 sequences. Jointly, the top ten make up around 7.7% of the sample.

There are 16 amino acids in the CDR3, from cysteine to phenylalanine inclusive. The record lacks a DNA sequence. The germline V gene (reference sequence) gives CDR1 as SGHKS and CDR2 as YYEKEE. From each donor, a roughly 2.3 ml peripheral blood sample was collected into PAXgene tubes and stored at -80 degrees C. Without any T cell sorting, total RNA was extracted from whole blood using the PAXgene blood miRNA kit on an automated QIAcube. Deep TCRalpha and TCRbeta repertoire profiling with unique molecular barcoding was performed on peripheral blood of monozygotic twin pairs concordant or discordant for inflammatory bowel disease. Smoking habits were recorded for all twin pairs, and each individual was classified as a current, former or never smoker. In regard to this clonotype: Its antigen has not been determined.

The sample consisted of blood. The TCR sequence derives from a human donor with ulcerative colitis or Crohn's disease, or a healthy co-twin of an affected twin (not recorded which). The chain is encoded by TRBV5-5 joined to TRBJ2-7. This receptor has the CDR3 CASRGTTQRITYEQYF.